This note documents a single T cell receptor beta chain sequence. The entry originates in a study of blood T cell repertoires in COVID-19. Study context: There were acute and convalescent COVID-19 samples, and they came from the United States, Italy and Spain. The cDNA or gDNA used as material had been derived from T cells, B-cell-depleted T cells, or PBMCs.

In the study's own analysis: Quantification of nucleated cells was approximated via reference gene primer amplification. Method: immunoSEQ multiplex PCR; TCRdb's copy keeps in-frame clones and lacks some. The D gene and trimming were derived from the DNA, and the V and J assignments and clone size from that table. The table shows 250,000 to 300,000 clones, with 84% occurring only once. The specimen sequenced was peripheral blood. The TCR originated in a man aged 60 to 69 with acute or convalescent COVID-19.

This CDR3 reads CASSLTVPNTEAFF. The CDR3 coding sequence is TGCGCCAGCAGTTTGACAGTACCGAACACTGAAGCTTTCTTT. The chain couples TRBV5-1 to TRBJ1-1; D is possibly TRBD1 (5 bases). Germline assignment: CDR1 SGHRS and CDR2 YFSETQ. The CDR3 runs to 14 residues. The V end was cut by 5 bases, the J end by 1 base, with 12 bases between.